The rows below give T cell receptor beta chains drawn from one sample of a study of T cell repertoires in cytomegalovirus infection. TCRdb re-called the reads through MiXCR, storing one row per CDR3 protein. Of more than 150,000 distinct CDR3 sequences in the sample, 15% to 20% are singletons; the top ten hold less than 3.5%. The sample was PBMCs. These receptors were taken from a human donor in good health (CMV status not recorded). Some clones in this sample may be carry-over from other donors' samples. CDR3s include the opening cysteine and the closing phenylalanine or tryptophan. The D gene is left open where the match is weak. A row's size may be missing; if present it is once, few, many or a size class.

v_call,clone_size,d_call,j_call,cdr3_aa,cdr3_nt
TRBV12-3/TRBV12-4,many,TRBD1,TRBJ2-1,CASSAGTGGGNEQFF,TGTGCCAGCAGTGCCGGGACAGGGGGAGGTAATGAGCAGTTCTTC
TRBV20-1,.,.,TRBJ2-7,CSASAGPNEQYF,TGCAGTGCTAGCGCAGGGCCGAACGAGCAGTACTTC
TRBV20-1,.,TRBD2,TRBJ2-5,CSASVPGTSGSGTHF,TGCAGTGCTAGTGTTCCCGGGACTAGCGGGTCCGGAACGCACTTC
TRBV12-3/TRBV12-4,.,.,TRBJ2-5,CASSLGWAGEETQYF,TGTGCCAGCAGTTTAGGTTGGGCAGGGGAAGAGACCCAGTACTTC
TRBV7-2,few,TRBD1,TRBJ2-2,CASSSRGTGNTGELFF,TGTGCCAGCAGCTCCCGGGGGACAGGGAACACCGGGGAGCTGTTTTTT
TRBV4-2,.,.,TRBJ1-4,CASSLYRAVKLFF,TGTGCCAGCAGCCTTTACAGGGCGGTAAAACTGTTTTTT
TRBV20-1,.,TRBD1,TRBJ1-5,CSARQGPVGQPQHF,TGCAGTGCGAGACAGGGTCCTGTGGGGCAGCCCCAGCATTTT
TRBV7-9,.,.,TRBJ1-5,CASSTGVGLDNQPQHF,TGTGCCAGCAGCACGGGAGTGGGGCTCGACAATCAGCCCCAGCATTTT
TRBV24-1,few,.,TRBJ2-3,CATSDSSKGRLTDTQYF,TGTGCCACCAGTGATTCTTCAAAAGGGAGGCTCACAGATACGCAGTATTTT
TRBV5-1,.,.,TRBJ2-2,CASSFPGDTGELFF,TGCGCCAGCAGCTTCCCAGGGGACACCGGGGAGCTGTTTTTT
TRBV7-2,many,.,TRBJ2-5,CASSLVFAGQETQYF,TGTGCCAGCAGCTTAGTCTTCGCGGGACAAGAGACCCAGTACTTC
TRBV5-4,.,TRBD2,TRBJ2-3,CASSFGGSPDTQYF,TGTGCCAGCAGCTTCGGGGGGAGTCCAGATACGCAGTATTTT
TRBV28,few,.,TRBJ1-3,CASSPMRDRGNTIYF,TGTGCCAGCAGTCCTATGAGGGACCGTGGAAACACCATATATTTT
TRBV7-2,many,.,TRBJ1-1,CASSLVRRPEAFF,TGTGCCAGCAGCTTAGTTAGGCGACCTGAAGCTTTCTTT
TRBV10-3,many,TRBD1,TRBJ1-5,CAISETGTGGNQPQHF,TGTGCCATCAGTGAGACCGGGACAGGGGGCAATCAGCCCCAGCATTTT
TRBV12-3/TRBV12-4,.,TRBD2,TRBJ2-3,CASSRTSGASTDTQYF,TGTGCCAGCAGTCGGACTAGCGGGGCGTCCACAGATACGCAGTATTTT
TRBV5-6,few,.,TRBJ2-2,CASSLGLANTGELFF,TGTGCCAGCAGCCTGGGACTGGCGAACACCGGGGAGCTGTTTTTT
TRBV7-3,.,.,TRBJ2-2,CASSLKSWPSGAGELFF,TGTGCCAGCAGCTTAAAGTCCTGGCCCTCAGGGGCGGGGGAGCTGTTTTTT
TRBV6-5,many,.,TRBJ1-5,CASSYSGAQPQHF,TGTGCCAGCAGTTACTCGGGAGCTCAGCCCCAGCATTTT
TRBV10-3,.,.,TRBJ2-1,CAISESRGSLYNEQFF,TGTGCCATCAGTGAGTCCAGGGGATCTCTCTACAATGAGCAGTTCTTC
TRBV6-6,few,TRBD1,TRBJ1-1,CASRATGGTEAFF,TGTGCCAGCAGGGCCACAGGGGGGACTGAAGCTTTCTTT
TRBV9,.,.,TRBJ2-2,CASSVGSRVNTGELFF,TGTGCCAGCAGCGTAGGCTCCAGGGTAAACACCGGGGAGCTGTTTTTT
TRBV2,few,.,TRBJ2-2,CASSQGRTNTGELFF,TGTGCCAGCAGTCAAGGACGGACGAACACCGGGGAGCTGTTTTTT
TRBV19,.,.,TRBJ2-1,CASGTFKGDEQFF,TGTGCCAGCGGGACCTTTAAAGGTGATGAGCAGTTCTTC
TRBV28,once,TRBD1,TRBJ2-1,CASSAPGTGYNEQFF,TGTGCCAGCAGTGCACCCGGGACAGGCTACAATGAGCAGTTCTTC
TRBV5-1,few,.,TRBJ2-1,CASSLGQLYNEQFF,TGCGCCAGCAGCTTGGGTCAGCTATACAATGAGCAGTTCTTC
TRBV19,.,TRBD2,TRBJ2-1,CASSIEGLAGKKEQFF,TGTGCCAGTAGTATAGAGGGACTAGCGGGAAAAAAGGAGCAGTTCTTC
TRBV28,.,TRBD1,TRBJ1-5,CAPGTGQGAYLDSNQPQHF,TGTGCCCCTGGTACCGGACAGGGGGCCTATCTCGATAGCAATCAGCCCCAGCATTTT
TRBV3-1,.,TRBD2,TRBJ2-1,CASSQVAGGPYNEQFF,TGTGCCAGCAGCCAAGTTGCGGGAGGGCCCTACAATGAGCAGTTCTTC
TRBV29-1,.,.,TRBJ2-2,CSVGGGAGTGELFF,TGCAGCGTTGGCGGGGGCGCTGGCACCGGGGAGCTGTTTTTT
TRBV25-1,.,TRBD1,TRBJ2-6,CASSGRQGDNVLTF,TGTGCCAGCAGTGGGAGACAGGGGGACAACGTCCTGACTTTC
TRBV7-9,.,TRBD2,TRBJ2-1,CASRGTSDGLYNEQFF,TGTGCCAGCAGGGGGACTAGCGATGGGTTATACAATGAGCAGTTCTTC
TRBV4-3,many,TRBD1,TRBJ1-1,CASSQDTPEGAVTEAFF,TGCGCCAGCAGCCAAGATACCCCCGAGGGGGCTGTCACTGAAGCTTTCTTT
TRBV28,few,.,TRBJ2-3,CASSLSTGLGRGTDTQYF,TGTGCCAGCAGTTTAAGCACAGGTCTGGGGCGCGGCACAGATACGCAGTATTTT
TRBV6-2/TRBV6-3,many,TRBD2,TRBJ2-7,CASSYLAGPGGSYEQYF,TGTGCCAGCAGTTATCTAGCGGGACCCGGCGGCTCCTACGAGCAGTACTTC
TRBV19,.,.,TRBJ2-7,CASSLGPTWDEQYF,TGTGCCAGTAGTTTGGGCCCCACCTGGGACGAGCAGTACTTC
TRBV5-5,.,.,TRBJ2-4,CASSLGYRDKNIQYF,TGTGCCAGCAGCTTGGGCTACAGGGACAAAAACATTCAGTACTTC
TRBV19,.,.,TRBJ2-6,CASSSTGANVLTF,TGTGCCAGTAGTTCTACGGGAGCCAACGTCCTGACTTTC
TRBV7-9,many,.,TRBJ2-5,CASRLSGRVETQYF,TGTGCCAGCAGGCTATCCGGCAGGGTAGAGACCCAGTACTTC
TRBV29-1,.,TRBD2,TRBJ2-7,CSAGTSGSSYEQYF,TGCAGCGCCGGGACTAGCGGGAGCTCCTACGAGCAGTACTTC
TRBV19,many,.,TRBJ2-1,CASSMGGNEQFF,TGTGCCAGTTCAATGGGGGGCAATGAGCAGTTCTTC
TRBV19,few,.,TRBJ1-1,CASSIAQARNTEAFF,TGTGCCAGTAGTATTGCTCAGGCTAGGAACACTGAAGCTTTCTTT
TRBV11-2,few,.,TRBJ1-5,CASSSVRGLGQPQHF,TGTGCCAGCAGTTCAGTCAGGGGTTTGGGTCAGCCCCAGCATTTT
TRBV6-1,many,TRBD1,TRBJ2-7,CASSERTGQVSPYEQYF,TGTGCCAGCAGTGAACGGACGGGACAGGTTTCACCCTACGAGCAGTACTTC
TRBV11-2,few,.,TRBJ1-1,CASSQRRGPTEAFF,TGTGCCAGCAGCCAACGGCGGGGCCCCACTGAAGCTTTCTTT
TRBV6-5,.,TRBD1,TRBJ1-1,CASSYSRRTGQGTTEAFF,TGTGCCAGCAGTTACTCGAGAAGGACGGGACAGGGCACCACTGAAGCTTTCTTT
TRBV25-1,.,.,TRBJ2-1,CASSDVAGGLSEQFF,TGTGCCAGCAGTGATGTGGCGGGCGGACTGAGTGAGCAGTTCTTC
TRBV5-5,few,.,TRBJ2-3,CASSQTPPGISDTQYF,TGTGCCAGCAGCCAGACCCCCCCGGGGATCTCGGATACGCAGTATTTT
TRBV7-2,many,.,TRBJ2-7,CASSSRQGPSYEQYF,TGTGCCAGCAGCTCCCGACAAGGACCTTCCTACGAGCAGTACTTC
TRBV12-3/TRBV12-4,few,.,TRBJ2-1,CASKGSYYNEQFF,TGTGCCAGCAAAGGGAGTTATTACAATGAGCAGTTCTTC
TRBV28,.,TRBD2,TRBJ2-7,CASNIAGASYEQYF,TGTGCCAGCAATATAGCGGGGGCGAGCTACGAGCAGTACTTC
TRBV7-9,.,TRBD1,TRBJ2-1,CASNPGGNEQFF,TGTGCCAGCAATCCAGGGGGCAATGAGCAGTTCTTC
TRBV9,.,.,TRBJ1-3,CASSVQGAGNTIYF,TGTGCCAGCAGCGTTCAAGGGGCTGGAAACACCATATATTTT
TRBV9,few,.,TRBJ2-1,CASSVDSGSSYNEQFF,TGTGCCAGCAGCGTAGATTCCGGGAGTTCCTACAATGAGCAGTTCTTC
TRBV6-1,few,TRBD1,TRBJ2-7,CASRSTGEEQYF,TGTGCCAGCAGATCGACAGGGGAGGAGCAGTACTTC